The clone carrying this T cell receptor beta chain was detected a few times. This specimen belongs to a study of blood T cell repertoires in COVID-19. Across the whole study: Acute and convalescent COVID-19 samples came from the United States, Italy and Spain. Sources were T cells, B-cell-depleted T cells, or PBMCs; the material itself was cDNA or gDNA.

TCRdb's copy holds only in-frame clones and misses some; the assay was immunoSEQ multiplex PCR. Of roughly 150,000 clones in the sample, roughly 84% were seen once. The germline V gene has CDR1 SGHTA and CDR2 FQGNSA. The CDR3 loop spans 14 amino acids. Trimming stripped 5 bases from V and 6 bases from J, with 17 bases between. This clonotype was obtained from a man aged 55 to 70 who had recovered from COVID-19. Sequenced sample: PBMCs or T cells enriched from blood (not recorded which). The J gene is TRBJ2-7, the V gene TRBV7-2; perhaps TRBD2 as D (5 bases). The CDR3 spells CASSIRGRRGEQYF. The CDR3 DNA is TGTGCCAGCAGCATAAGAGGTAGACGGGGCGAGCAGTACTTC.